A selection of T cell receptor beta chains follows, all from one sample in a study of T-cell memory formation after mild COVID-19. TCRdb itself ran the 5' RACE reads through MiXCR, one entry per CDR3 protein. The data show roughly 160,000 distinct CDR3 sequences, 13% seen once. Sequencing input: PBMCs or a T cell subset sorted from them (not recorded which). The receptors originated from a man younger than 35 who had mild COVID-19 (a few samples of this study predate the infection). Cell type and time point are not known. CDR3s include the opening cysteine and the closing phenylalanine or tryptophan. The D gene is left open where the match is weak. Clone size is not always given. Where it is, it says once, few, many or a class for expanded clones.

d_gene	abundance	v_gene	j_gene	CDR3nt	CDR3aa
.	.	TRBV12-3/TRBV12-4	TRBJ2-4	TGTGCCAGCAGTTTAGTGGGGGGGGCGAGAGACATTCAGTACTTC	CASSLVGGARDIQYF
TRBD1	.	TRBV9	TRBJ2-7	TGTGCCAGCAGCGTGACAGGGGGGAACTACGAGCAGTACTTC	CASSVTGGNYEQYF
TRBD2	few	TRBV3-1	TRBJ2-5	TGTGCCAGCAGCCTTTACGGAGGCGGGGGTGAGACCCAGTACTTC	CASSLYGGGGETQYF
TRBD1	.	TRBV20-1	TRBJ1-2	TGCAGTGCTCTACAGGGGTCTGGCTACACCTTC	CSALQGSGYTF
TRBD1	.	TRBV4-3	TRBJ2-1	TGCGCCAGCAGCCAAGATTGGGGGACAGGGGGCAGGGAGCAGTTCTTC	CASSQDWGTGGREQFF
TRBD1	few	TRBV20-1	TRBJ1-1	TGCAGTGCTAGAGATCATCAGGGGGCGAACACTGAAGCTTTCTTT	CSARDHQGANTEAFF
TRBD1	few	TRBV28	TRBJ1-6	TGTGCCAGCAGTCCATCCCCGACAGGGGGTGCACCCCTCCACTTT	CASSPSPTGGAPLHF
TRBD1	.	TRBV25-1	TRBJ2-2	TGTGCCAGCACGGGGACAGGGTACACCGGGGAGCTGTTTTTT	CASTGTGYTGELFF
TRBD1	.	TRBV7-2	TRBJ1-5	TGTGCCAGCAGCTACCGAGGGACAGGGGGATCCAATCAGCCCCAGCATTTT	CASSYRGTGGSNQPQHF
TRBD2	few	TRBV5-1	TRBJ2-1	TGCGCCAGCAGCGCCCTAGCGGGGGGGGGCAATGAGCAGTTCTTC	CASSALAGGGNEQFF
.	medium-sized	TRBV4-3	TRBJ1-6	TGCGCCAGCAGCCAAGATCAGGGTAGGGATTCACCCCTCCACTTT	CASSQDQGRDSPLHF
.	.	TRBV29-1	TRBJ2-5	TGCAGCGCCCGAGGGCCTCAGACCGGGGAAGGGACCCAGTACTTC	CSARGPQTGEGTQYF
TRBD1	.	TRBV4-2	TRBJ1-4	TGTGCCAGCAGCGGCCCAGGGACAGCTAATGAAAAACTGTTTTTT	CASSGPGTANEKLFF
TRBD2	.	TRBV6-2/TRBV6-3	TRBJ2-5	TGTGCCAGCAGTTACGGAGCGGGGGTCCCGCCCAGAGAGACCCAGTACTTC	CASSYGAGVPPRETQYF
TRBD1	few	TRBV7-9	TRBJ1-1	TGTGCCAGCAGGTACAGGGGGGGCACTGAAGCTTTCTTT	CASRYRGGTEAFF
.	.	TRBV9	TRBJ1-3	TGTGCCAGCAGCGTCTCAGGGTTCTCTGGAAACACCATATATTTT	CASSVSGFSGNTIYF
.	.	TRBV14	TRBJ1-4	TGTGCCAGCAGCCAAGATAGGCGGGGCCCTCGGAAACTGTTTTTT	CASSQDRRGPRKLFF
.	.	TRBV6-6	TRBJ1-5	TGTGCCAGCTTTGAGCCGGCGGAGGCTCAGCCCCAGCATTTT	CASFEPAEAQPQHF
.	.	TRBV2	TRBJ1-3	TGTGCCAGCACGGTCAGTGGAAACACCATATATTTT	CASTVSGNTIYF
.	.	TRBV3-1	TRBJ1-4	TGTGCCAGCAGCCAAGAGGGGGTTGGGGAAAAACTGTTTTTT	CASSQEGVGEKLFF
TRBD2	few	TRBV20-1	TRBJ2-2	TGCAGTGCTGGACTAGCGGGGGGGCCGAACACCGGGGAGCTGTTTTTT	CSAGLAGGPNTGELFF
.	few	TRBV5-1	TRBJ2-6	TGCGCCAGCAAAGACCCAAGAATCTCTGGGGCCAACGTCCTGACTTTC	CASKDPRISGANVLTF
TRBD2	.	TRBV20-1	TRBJ2-1	TGCAGTGCTAGAGATGCAATTCTAGCGGGGGGGCGTTACAATGAGCAGTTCTTC	CSARDAILAGGRYNEQFF
.	.	TRBV4-1	TRBJ1-5	TGCGCCAGCAGCCAAGGGACGGCTTACTCGAGCAATCAGCCCCAGCATTTT	CASSQGTAYSSNQPQHF
TRBD1	few	TRBV7-2	TRBJ1-1	TGTGCCAGCAGCGACCCTAACACAGGGGCTGATGAAGCTTTCTTT	CASSDPNTGADEAFF
TRBD2	few	TRBV4-3	TRBJ2-5	TGCGCCAGCAGCCAAGTCCGCGGGGGGGACCAAGAGACCCAGTACTTC	CASSQVRGGDQETQYF
.	many	TRBV7-2	TRBJ2-2	TGTGCCAGCAGCTTAGGGGGGAACACCGGGGAGCTGTTTTTT	CASSLGGNTGELFF
TRBD1	.	TRBV7-8	TRBJ1-5	TGTGCCAGCAGCGAAGGACAGGGCAACCAGCATTTT	CASSEGQGNQHF
TRBD1	.	TRBV12-3/TRBV12-4	TRBJ2-7	TGTGCCAGCAGTTCCCGGGACAGGGGAATTTACGAGCAGTACTTC	CASSSRDRGIYEQYF
.	few	TRBV6-2/TRBV6-3	TRBJ1-2	TGTGCCAGCAGCCTCACATGGGATGGCTACACCTTC	CASSLTWDGYTF
.	.	TRBV7-6	TRBJ1-4	TGTGCCAGCTCCCAAAGAGCTAATGAAAAACTGTTTTTT	CASSQRANEKLFF
.	.	TRBV6-5	TRBJ2-1	TGTGCCAGCAGTACGGGACTTTCGGAGCAGTTCTTC	CASSTGLSEQFF
.	few	TRBV5-1	TRBJ1-1	TGCGCCAGCAGCTTGGCCGGCGGACAGATGAACACTGAAGCTTTCTTT	CASSLAGGQMNTEAFF
.	few	TRBV7-9	TRBJ2-3	TGTGCCAGCAGCACTAGGGGCGGACTCACAGATACGCAGTATTTT	CASSTRGGLTDTQYF
.	few	TRBV2	TRBJ1-2	TGTGCCAGCAGTCCCGGCGGAATGGCCTATGGCTACACCTTC	CASSPGGMAYGYTF
.	few	TRBV5-1	TRBJ2-2	TGCGCCAGCAGCTTACAGGGTTCCGCCGGGGAGCTGTTTTTT	CASSLQGSAGELFF
.	.	TRBV12-3/TRBV12-4	TRBJ2-3	TGTGCCAGCAGTTTGGCGAATGCGCAGTATTTT	CASSLANAQYF
TRBD1	few	TRBV5-1	TRBJ2-7	TGCGCCAGCAGCCGGGACAGGGTTTTATACGAGCAGTACTTC	CASSRDRVLYEQYF
.	.	TRBV2	TRBJ2-5	TGTGCCAGCAGTGCCCAGGGACAGACCCAGTACTTC	CASSAQGQTQYF
.	many	TRBV4-1	TRBJ2-5	TGCGCCAGCAGCCAACTACCAGCAGGGGAAGAGACCCAGTACTTC	CASSQLPAGEETQYF